This TCR beta chain is from a study of T cell repertoires in cytomegalovirus infection (dated by TCRdb to between 2018 and 2021). In the study overall: Alongside well-studied HLA-B-restricted epitopes, the peptide stimulations were aimed at recently identified HLA-C-restricted CMV epitopes, whose presentation resists viral immunomodulation. The HLA type of each donor mattered for the analysis, because public TCR beta signatures pointed to carriage of CMV infection along with the matching HLA type.

The reads were generated on an Illumina HiSeq 1500. The public reads were reanalyzed by TCRdb: fastp trimming at Q25, MiXCR alignment, in-frame beta chains only. Rows merge per CDR3 protein into single entries with the most common DNA and genes. Counted in this sample were fewer than 1,000,000 distinct CDR3 sequences; roughly a third of them appeared once. The ten biggest clones cover around 15% of the sample. Overall study results and their limits: In both this cohort and an independent cohort of under 450 donors, the cumulative frequency of public TCR beta family members distinguished carriers of CMV infection plus the relevant HLA type. The ex vivo response was dominated by HLA-C-restricted CMV-specific TCR beta clonotypes, and the single most frequent clonotype in two of eight donors was supplied by these HLA-C-restricted clonotypes.

On this clonotype itself: What this receptor recognizes is not known. Nothing much larger sits one base from this clone, and base qualities are not available.

CDR1 LNHDA and CDR2 SQIVND were looked up in the germline V gene (reference sequence). The CDR3 holds 15 amino acids from the cysteine to the phenylalanine. Of the read, only the CDR3 DNA is kept; its 45 bases are in frame from base 1. A distance of 11 bases separates the germline ends of V and J, which lose 3 bases and 0 bases respectively. Taken with the paper, the label for treatment or condition translates to: in vitro stimulation with specific CMV peptide epitopes to enrich CMV-specific T cells. Here the chain combines TRBV19 and TRBJ1-1; the D gene is not confidently resolved. This receptor was obtained from a human donor in good health (CMV status not recorded). Some clones in this sample may be carry-over from other donors' samples. The input for sequencing was cultured CD8+ T cells from PBMCs, taken from culture after CMV antigen stimulation. This receptor carries the CDR3 CASSIGRSLNTEAFF. DNA sequence: TGTGCCAGTAGTATTGGCAGAAGCCTGAACACTGAAGCTTTCTTT.